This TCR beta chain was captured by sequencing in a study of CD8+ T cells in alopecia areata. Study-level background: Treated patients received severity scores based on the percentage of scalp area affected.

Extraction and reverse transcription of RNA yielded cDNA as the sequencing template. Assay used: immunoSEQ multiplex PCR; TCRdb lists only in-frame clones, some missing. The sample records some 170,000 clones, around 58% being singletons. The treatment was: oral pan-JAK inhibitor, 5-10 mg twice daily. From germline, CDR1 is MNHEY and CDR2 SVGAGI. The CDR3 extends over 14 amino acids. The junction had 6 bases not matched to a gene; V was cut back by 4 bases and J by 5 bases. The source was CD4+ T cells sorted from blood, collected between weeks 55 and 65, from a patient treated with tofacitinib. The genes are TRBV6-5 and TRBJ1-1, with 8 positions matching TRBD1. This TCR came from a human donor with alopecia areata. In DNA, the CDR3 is TGTGCCAGCAGTTCGCGGACAGGGAAGACTGAAGCTTTCTTT. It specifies CASSSRTGKTEAFF.